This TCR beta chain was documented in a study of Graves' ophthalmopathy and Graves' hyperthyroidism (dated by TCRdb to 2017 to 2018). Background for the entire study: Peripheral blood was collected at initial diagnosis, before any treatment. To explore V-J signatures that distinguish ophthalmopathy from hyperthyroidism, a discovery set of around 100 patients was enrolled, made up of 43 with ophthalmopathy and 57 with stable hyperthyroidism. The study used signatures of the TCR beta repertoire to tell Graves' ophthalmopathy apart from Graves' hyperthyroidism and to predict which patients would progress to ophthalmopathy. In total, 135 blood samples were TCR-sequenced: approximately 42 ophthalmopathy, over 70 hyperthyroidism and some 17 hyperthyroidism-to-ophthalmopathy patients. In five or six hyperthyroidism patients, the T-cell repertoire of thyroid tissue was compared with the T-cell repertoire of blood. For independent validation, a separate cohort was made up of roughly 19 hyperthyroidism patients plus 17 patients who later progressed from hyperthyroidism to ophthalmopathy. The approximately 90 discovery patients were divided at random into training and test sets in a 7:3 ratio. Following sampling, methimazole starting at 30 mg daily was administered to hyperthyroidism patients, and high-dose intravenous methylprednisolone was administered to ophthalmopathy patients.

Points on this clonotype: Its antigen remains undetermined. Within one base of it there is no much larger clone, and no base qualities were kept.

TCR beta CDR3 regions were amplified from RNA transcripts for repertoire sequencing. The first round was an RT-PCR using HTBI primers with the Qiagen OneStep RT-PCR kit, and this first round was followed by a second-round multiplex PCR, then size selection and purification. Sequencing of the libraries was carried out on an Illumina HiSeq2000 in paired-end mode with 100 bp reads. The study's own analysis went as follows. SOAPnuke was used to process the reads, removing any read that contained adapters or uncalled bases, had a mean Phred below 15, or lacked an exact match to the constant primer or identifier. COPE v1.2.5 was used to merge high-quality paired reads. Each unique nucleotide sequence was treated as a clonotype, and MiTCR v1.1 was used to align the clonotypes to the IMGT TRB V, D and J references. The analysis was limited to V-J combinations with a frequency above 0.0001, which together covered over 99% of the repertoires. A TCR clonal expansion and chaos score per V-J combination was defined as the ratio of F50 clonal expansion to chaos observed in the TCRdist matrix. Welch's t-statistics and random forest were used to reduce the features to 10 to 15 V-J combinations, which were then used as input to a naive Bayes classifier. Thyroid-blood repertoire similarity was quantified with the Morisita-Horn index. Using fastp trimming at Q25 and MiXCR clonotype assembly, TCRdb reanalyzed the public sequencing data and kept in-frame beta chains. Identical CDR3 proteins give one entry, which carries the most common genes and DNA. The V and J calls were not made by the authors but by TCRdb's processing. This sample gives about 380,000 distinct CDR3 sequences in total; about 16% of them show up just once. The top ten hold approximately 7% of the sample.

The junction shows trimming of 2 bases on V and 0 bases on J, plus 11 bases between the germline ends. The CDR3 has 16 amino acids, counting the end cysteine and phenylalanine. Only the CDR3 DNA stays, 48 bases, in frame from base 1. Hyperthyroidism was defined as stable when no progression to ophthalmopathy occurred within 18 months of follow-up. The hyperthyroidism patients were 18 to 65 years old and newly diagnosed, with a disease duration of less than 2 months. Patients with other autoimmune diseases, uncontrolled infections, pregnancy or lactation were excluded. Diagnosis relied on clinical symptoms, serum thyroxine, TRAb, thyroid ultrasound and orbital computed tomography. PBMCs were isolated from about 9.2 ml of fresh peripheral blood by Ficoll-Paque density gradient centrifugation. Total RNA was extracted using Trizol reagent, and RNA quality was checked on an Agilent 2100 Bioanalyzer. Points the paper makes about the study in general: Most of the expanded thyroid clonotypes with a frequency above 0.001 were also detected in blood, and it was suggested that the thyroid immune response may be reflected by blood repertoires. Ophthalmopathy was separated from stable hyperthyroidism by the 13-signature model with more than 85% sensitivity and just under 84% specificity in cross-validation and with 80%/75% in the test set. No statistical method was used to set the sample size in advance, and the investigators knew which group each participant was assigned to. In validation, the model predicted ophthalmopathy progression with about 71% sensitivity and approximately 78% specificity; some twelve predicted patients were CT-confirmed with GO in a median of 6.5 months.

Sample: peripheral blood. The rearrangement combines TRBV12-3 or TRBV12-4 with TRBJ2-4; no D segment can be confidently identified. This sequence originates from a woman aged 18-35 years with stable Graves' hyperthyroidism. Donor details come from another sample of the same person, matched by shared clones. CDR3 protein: CASSLIQDEAKNIQYF. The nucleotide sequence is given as TGTGCCAGCAGTTTAATTCAGGACGAAGCCAAAAACATTCAGTACTTC.